This T cell receptor beta chain was captured by sequencing in a study of identical twins. This clonotype showed up just a few times. The antigen is unknown. TCRdb independently ran MiXCR on the 5' RACE reads; one entry per CDR3 protein. The repertoire holds 450,000 to 650,000 distinct CDR3 sequences, with approximately 14% as singletons. Overall study findings and caveats: Fewer insertions marked abundant cord blood beta clonotypes; young adult naive trended weakly, memory not at all. Twin sharing of out-of-frame TCR alpha was underestimated by models in monozygotic pairs.

Germline assignment: CDR1 MDHEN and CDR2 SYDVKM. This CDR3 region has 15 residues. V was clipped by 5 bases and J by 9 bases; unmatched bases: 11. A further study also used this sample, focusing on yellow fever vaccine responses in identical twins.

This TCR came from a woman between 18 and 29 years old in good health. The chain recombines TRBV28 with TRBJ2-7; 12 bases agree with TRBD2. Sample: CD4+ T cells sorted from blood. Here the CDR3 reads CASSVPGLAGDGQYF. The CDR3, as DNA: TGTGCCAGCAGTGTACCGGGACTAGCGGGTGATGGGCAGTACTTC.